Listed here are 30 T cell receptor beta chains from one sample, sequenced in a study of human T cells and chemical hapten exposure. TCRdb called the RACE reads again in MiXCR, with one record for every CDR3 protein. The sample carries around 34,000 distinct CDR3 sequences, around 6.4% recorded once. The sample's time point: patch test 1, 2 weeks after DPC sensitization. The treatment denotes: therapeutic diphenylcyclopropenone sensitization with weekly scalp DPC. The template was total RNA from unfractionated whole blood. Sample: whole blood, taken in connection with sensitization to the hapten diphenylcyclopropenone (DPC). These receptors were collected from a woman aged 25 to 39 with alopecia areata. Some clones in this sample may be carry-over from other donors' samples.

This clonotype was detected ten times or more. The chain combines TRBV2 with TRBJ1-1; the match to TRBD1 covers 7 bases. In germline, CDR1 is SNHLY, CDR2 FYNNEI. Losses at the gene ends were 4 bases for V and 3 bases for J; bases not matched to a gene: 2. This CDR3 is 13 amino acids long. In DNA, the CDR3 is TGTGCCAGCAGTGTACAGGGGTACACTGAAGCTTTCTTT. It is translated as CASSVQGYTEAFF.

This clonotype came up many times. The V gene is TRBV5-1, the J gene TRBJ1-1; 7 bases agree with TRBD1. Germline loops: CDR1 SGHRS, CDR2 YFSETQ. Trimming removed 6 bases from V and 4 bases from J; junction bases left unmatched: 9. The CDR3 contains 14 residues. The CDR3 DNA is TGCGCCAGCACCCTACAGGGGACGGGCACTGAAGCTTTCTTT. The encoded protein is CASTLQGTGTEAFF.

There are a few counts of this clonotype. This sequence joins TRBV6-5 and TRBJ1-6; TRBD1 matches at 7 bases. The CDR3 has 15 amino acids. Losses at the gene ends were 6 bases for V and 5 bases for J; bases not matched to a gene: 7. CDR1 MNHEY and CDR2 SVGAGI come from the germline V gene. The CDR3: CASRPDRVHNSPLHF. The CDR3 nucleotides read TGTGCCAGCAGACCCGACAGGGTGCATAATTCACCCCTCCACTTT.

The table lists this clonotype with many counts. V gene TRBV25-1 combines with J gene TRBJ2-7; TRBD2 agrees at 8 bases. Trimming cost V 6 bases and J 3 bases; bases outside gene matches: 1. This CDR3 has 12 residues. Germline-derived CDR1 and CDR2 are MGHDK and SYGVNS. The chain's CDR3 is CASSAGGYEQYF. The CDR3 DNA follows: TGTGCCAGCAGCGCGGGGGGCTACGAGCAGTACTTC.

There are many counts of this clonotype. The chain has TRBV28 and TRBJ2-4; tentatively, D is TRBD2 (5 bases). Trimming cost V 10 bases and J 0 bases, with 13 bases left between them. Germline V gives CDR1 MDHEN, CDR2 SYDVKM. This CDR3 region has 14 residues. The CDR3 loop reads CATASSVAKNIQYF. CDR3 DNA sequence: TGTGCCACCGCGAGTAGCGTAGCCAAAAACATTCAGTACTTC.

This clonotype was seen repeatedly, ten times or more. This chain links TRBV12-3 or TRBV12-4 with TRBJ2-3; D is ambiguous. The CDR3 loop spans 13 amino acids. V was cut by 6 bases and J by 2 bases, with 9 bases left in between. DNA for the CDR3: TGTGCCAGCAGCTTGGGCCACACAGATACGCAGTATTTT. Translating gives CASSLGHTDTQYF.

The rearrangement uses TRBV28 and TRBJ1-5; D not resolved. The CDR3 spans 13 residues. The germline V gene has CDR1 MDHEN and CDR2 SYDVKM. Trimming cost V 1 base and J 5 bases, with 6 bases left between them. CDR3 loop: CASSLYEDQPQHF. CDR3 coding DNA: TGTGCCAGCAGTTTATACGAGGATCAGCCCCAGCATTTT. Full variable domain (outside the CDR3, taken from reference TRBV28 and TRBJ1-5): DVKVTQSSRYLVKRTGEKVFLECVQDMDHENMFWYRQDPGLGLRLIYFSYDVKMKEKGDIPEGYSVSREKKERFSLILESASTNQTSMYLCASSLYEDQPQHFGDGTRLSIL.

The rearrangement links TRBV5-4 to TRBJ2-1; D may correspond to TRBD1 or TRBD2 (5 bases each). The CDR3 is 15 residues long. Trimming shortened V by 5 bases and J by 5 bases, and 17 bases separated the two germline ends. The germline CDR1 and CDR2 sequences are SGHNT and YYREEE (reference sequence). CDR3 in amino acids: CASSSSGTRNNEQFF. In nucleotides, the CDR3 is TGTGCCAGCAGTAGTTCCGGGACCAGGAACAATGAGCAGTTCTTC. The entire variable domain, with the rest obtained from reference TRBV5-4 and TRBJ2-1, is as follows: ETGVTQSPTHLIKTRGQQVTLRCSSQSGHNTVSWYQQALGQGPQFIFQYYREEENGRGNFPPRFSGLQFPNYSSELNVNALELDDSALYLCASSSSGTRNNEQFFGPGTRLTVL.

The chain recombines TRBV4-3 with TRBJ2-3; D unclear. Per germline, CDR1 LGHNA and CDR2 YSLEER. Trimming took 0 bases from V and 2 from J, leaving 12 bases between them. There are 16 residues in the CDR3. The CDR3 sequence is CASSQDGLLNTDTQYF. For the CDR3, the DNA is TGCGCCAGCAGCCAAGATGGCTTACTTAACACAGATACGCAGTATTTT.

This clonotype occurred many times. V is TRBV6-5 and J is TRBJ2-1; unclear D gene. V gave up 5 bases and J gave up 2 bases, with 13 bases separating them. Germline V gene data show CDR1 as MNHEY and CDR2 as SVGAGI. There are 15 residues in the CDR3. The CDR3 is CASSPLGVTYNEQFF. CDR3 DNA sequence: TGTGCCAGCAGTCCACTTGGGGTTACCTACAATGAGCAGTTCTTC.

This chain uses TRBV12-3 or TRBV12-4 with TRBJ1-1; D remains ambiguous. The CDR3 is 12 residues long. Deletions cut 5 bases from V and 7 bases from J, with 11 bases between. The CDR3 DNA is TGTGCCAGCAGTCCTCTCCGCGGTGAAGCTTTCTTT. Translated: CASSPLRGEAFF.

At least ten counts were recorded for this clonotype. This chain links TRBV12-3 or TRBV12-4 with TRBJ2-7; 8 bases align to TRBD2. V dropped 3 bases and J dropped 4; count of bases not matched to a gene: 8. There are 15 residues in the CDR3. The CDR3 DNA reads as TGTGCCAGCAGTTTTGGGCCGCGGGGGGTTTACGAGCAGTACTTC. It translates to CASSFGPRGVYEQYF.

This clonotype was detected ten times or more. V is TRBV20-1 and J is TRBJ1-2; 9 bases fit TRBD1. Per the germline V gene, CDR1 is DFQATT and CDR2 is SNEGSKA (reference sequence). The CDR3 extends over 13 amino acids. V trimming: 5 bases; J trimming: 5 bases; junction bases outside the gene matches: 6. The CDR3 protein is CSARTGGWYGYTF. CDR3 in DNA: TGCAGTGCTCGTACAGGGGGCTGGTATGGCTACACCTTC.

This clonotype was observed a handful of times. This chain links TRBV6-5 with TRBJ2-7, with TRBD1 matching over 9 bases. Germline trimming cut 3 bases from V and 2 bases from J; bases unmatched to any gene: 14. This CDR3 contains 18 residues. Per germline, CDR1 MNHEY and CDR2 SVGAGI. In DNA, the CDR3 is TGTGCCAGCAGTTATTATAGGACAGGGGCCTACCCACCCTACGAGCAGTACTTC. Translation gives CASSYYRTGAYPPYEQYF.

The sample holds many counts of this clonotype. The chain's CDR3 is CAIPLGPSGNTIYF. The DNA of the CDR3 is TGTGCCATCCCTCTCGGTCCCTCTGGAAACACCATATATTTT. The rearrangement uses TRBV12-3 or TRBV12-4 and TRBJ1-3, with no clear D. The CDR3 extends over 14 amino acids. The germline V and J ends were trimmed by 10 bases and 0 bases, with 13 bases remaining between them.

This clonotype appeared a few times. The chain joins TRBV7-9 to TRBJ1-2; weak D call: TRBD1 (5 bases). V was clipped by 1 base and J by 3 bases, with 12 bases between them. The CDR3 has 15 residues. Germline assignment: CDR1 SEHNR and CDR2 FQNEAQ (reference sequence). The CDR3 DNA is TGTGCCAGCAGCTTAGACTCAAGAGGGGACTATGGCTACACCTTC. Protein sequence: CASSLDSRGDYGYTF.

This clonotype was seen many times. The rearrangement joins TRBV5-1 to TRBJ2-6; the D call may be TRBD1 or TRBD2 (5 bases each). Looked up from germline, CDR1 is SGHRS and CDR2 is YFSETQ. V dropped 1 base and J dropped 0 bases, with 14 bases sitting between them. The CDR3 is made up of 18 amino acids. This CDR3 reads CASSLTEGRTSGANVLTF. Here the CDR3 DNA reads TGCGCCAGCAGCTTGACAGAGGGACGCACCTCTGGGGCCAACGTCCTGACTTTC.

This clonotype was found many times. The chain links TRBV20-1 to TRBJ2-3; 8 bases are shared with TRBD1. With 4 bases clipped from V and 0 bases from J, the junction kept 12 bases outside the gene matches. The CDR3 has 17 amino acids. Germline assignment: CDR1 DFQATT and CDR2 SNEGSKA (reference sequence). This chain's CDR3 is CSATDRGGIPSTDTQYF. The CDR3 bases are TGCAGTGCTACAGACAGGGGTGGCATTCCTAGCACAGATACGCAGTATTTT.

The rearrangement uses TRBV27 and TRBJ2-1; 8 bases map to TRBD2. The CDR3 runs to 15 residues. Germline V gene data show CDR1 as MNHEY and CDR2 as SMNVEV (reference sequence). V shed 6 bases and J 8 bases; nucleotides not matched to a gene: 12. The CDR3 DNA follows: TGTGCCAGCAGCCCGTCAGGACTAGCAATCTATGAGCAGTTCTTC. Its translation: CASSPSGLAIYEQFF.

The sample holds many counts of this clonotype. The V call is TRBV9, the J call TRBJ2-7, with a weak D call TRBD2 (6 bases). V shed 3 bases and J shed 0 bases, with 13 bases lying between them. Per germline, CDR1 SGDLS and CDR2 YYNGEE. The CDR3 contains 15 residues. The chain's CDR3 is CASSAAGTASYEQYF. CDR3 sequence (DNA): TGTGCCAGCAGCGCCGCCGGGACTGCCTCCTACGAGCAGTACTTC. The full variable domain, its missing parts supplied by reference TRBV9 and TRBJ2-7, is DSGVTQTPKHLITATGQRVTLRCSPRSGDLSVYWYQQSLDQGLQFLIQYYNGEERAKGNILERFSAQQFPDLHSELNLSSLELGDSALYFCASSAAGTASYEQYFGPGTRLTVT.

This clonotype was seen repeatedly, ten times or more. The chain combines TRBV20-1 with TRBJ1-6; possibly TRBD1 for D (5 bases). The CDR3 spans 13 residues. Between the trimmed V and J ends, which lost 3 bases and 8 bases, there was a span of 11 bases. Germline lookup yields CDR1 DFQATT and CDR2 SNEGSKA (reference sequence). CDR3 sequence (DNA): TGCAGTGCTAGTCGGCAGGGACATTCACCCCTCCACTTT. It specifies CSASRQGHSPLHF.

This clonotype was seen a few times. J is TRBJ1-5 and V is TRBV27, with a weak D call TRBD1 (5 bases). V gave up 3 bases and J gave up 0 bases, with 12 bases separating them. The CDR3 is made up of 16 amino acids. CDR1 is MNHEY, CDR2 SMNVEV, per germline (reference sequence). CDR3 sequence (DNA): TGTGCCAGCAGTTTTAAGGGGCACGGTAGCAATCAGCCCCAGCATTTT. It yields the protein CASSFKGHGSNQPQHF.

This clonotype has at least ten counts. This chain connects TRBV5-5 to TRBJ2-7; 8 bases align to TRBD1. The CDR3 consists of 15 residues. Germline V CDR1 and CDR2: SGHKS, YYEKEE (reference sequence). The junction had 3 bases not matched to a gene; V was cut back by 0 bases and J by 1 base. DNA for the CDR3: TGTGCCAGCAGCTTGGGGACAGGGTCTTCCTACGAGCAGTACTTC. The encoded protein is CASSLGTGSSYEQYF.

A few counts support this clonotype. The chain links TRBV18 to TRBJ1-2; a possible D gene is TRBD1 (6 bases). Between the trimmed V and J ends, which lost 2 bases and 4 bases, there was a span of 11 bases. CDR3 length: 14 amino acids. CDR1 KGHSH and CDR2 LQKENI come from the germline V gene. The CDR3 bases are TGTGCCAGCTCACCATCTGGGGGCGGCTATGGCTACACCTTC. Protein: CASSPSGGGYGYTF.

In its sample, this clonotype was seen many times. An end of the junction differs from the germline gene, which may be a read error. This CDR3 is CASSQDHGNAFF. CDR3 nucleotides: TGTGCCAGCAGCCAAGATCACGGTAACGCTTTCTTC. This rearrangement joins TRBV3-1 to TRBJ2-7; D unclear. The CDR3 runs to 12 residues. CDR1 is LGHDT and CDR2 is YNNKEL in the germline V gene (reference sequence).

This clonotype was recorded a few times. V is TRBV20-1 and J is TRBJ1-1; 7 positions agree with TRBD1. Trimming cost V 6 bases and J 6 bases; bases outside gene matches: 4. The CDR3 spans 11 residues. Germline V CDR1 and CDR2: DFQATT, SNEGSKA (reference sequence). The CDR3 coding sequence is TGCAGTGCCGGACAGGAGGCTGAAGCTTTCTTT. It specifies CSAGQEAEAFF.

This clonotype has just a few counts. V is TRBV5-1 and J is TRBJ2-2, with 10 bases fitting TRBD1. Germline CDR1 reads SGHRS; CDR2 reads YFSETQ. Trimming at V came to 4 bases and at J to 0 bases, leaving 6 bases not matched to a gene. The CDR3 sequence is 17 residues long. The CDR3 DNA reads TGCGCCAGCAGCCGCGGGACAGGGGTCGCGAACACCGGGGAGCTGTTTTTT. It encodes CASSRGTGVANTGELFF.

The J gene is TRBJ1-1, the V gene TRBV6-2 or TRBV6-3; 11 nucleotides align to TRBD1. V was clipped by 8 bases and J by 4 bases; unmatched bases: 3. Germline CDR1 and CDR2: MNHEY and SVGEGT. The CDR3 length is 13 residues. The CDR3 coding sequence is TGTGCCAGCCTGGGACAGGGGGGCACTGAAGCTTTCTTT. It is translated as CASLGQGGTEAFF.

Ten or more counts support this clonotype. J is TRBJ2-7 and V is TRBV6-8; 9 positions match TRBD1. V was clipped by 8 bases and J by 2 bases; unmatched bases: 19. Per the germline V gene, CDR1 is MNHGY and CDR2 is SAAAGT. The CDR3 length is 18 residues. CDR3 amino acids: CASAYRPGTGYGPYEQYF. The CDR3 DNA follows: TGTGCCAGCGCCTATCGTCCCGGGACAGGGTACGGTCCCTACGAGCAGTACTTC.

This clonotype turned up a few times. CDR3 coding DNA: TGTGCCAGCAGTTCATCGAGCAATCAGCCCCAGCATTTT. It yields the protein CASSSSSNQPQHF. The gene calls are TRBV6-5 and TRBJ1-5; D ambiguous. V was clipped by 4 bases and J by 1 base, with 5 bases between them. The CDR3 is made up of 13 amino acids. Germline V gene data show CDR1 as MNHEY and CDR2 as SVGAGI.